This T cell receptor beta chain originates from a study of neoadjuvant nivolumab and ipilimumab in lung cancer. The table lists this clone with a count of one. Its target is not known. The assay was immunoSEQ multiplex PCR, and TCRdb's table has in-frame clones only and misses some. The sample lists roughly 39,000 clones, roughly 89% occurring once. General study findings and limits: Resected tumors had greater TCR richness and clonality than uninvolved lung.

CDR3 size: 12 residues. Trimming stripped 6 bases from V and 4 bases from J, with 9 bases between. The germline V gene encodes CDR1 MDHEN and CDR2 SYDVKM. This clonotype originated in an adult with non-small cell lung cancer. The starting material was peripheral blood, obtained before neoadjuvant nivolumab, alone or with ipilimumab. The V call is TRBV28, the J call TRBJ1-1; no reliable D call. For the CDR3, the DNA is TGTGCCAGCAGCGCGCAAGTCACTGAAGCTTTCTTT. Its protein product is CASSAQVTEAFF.